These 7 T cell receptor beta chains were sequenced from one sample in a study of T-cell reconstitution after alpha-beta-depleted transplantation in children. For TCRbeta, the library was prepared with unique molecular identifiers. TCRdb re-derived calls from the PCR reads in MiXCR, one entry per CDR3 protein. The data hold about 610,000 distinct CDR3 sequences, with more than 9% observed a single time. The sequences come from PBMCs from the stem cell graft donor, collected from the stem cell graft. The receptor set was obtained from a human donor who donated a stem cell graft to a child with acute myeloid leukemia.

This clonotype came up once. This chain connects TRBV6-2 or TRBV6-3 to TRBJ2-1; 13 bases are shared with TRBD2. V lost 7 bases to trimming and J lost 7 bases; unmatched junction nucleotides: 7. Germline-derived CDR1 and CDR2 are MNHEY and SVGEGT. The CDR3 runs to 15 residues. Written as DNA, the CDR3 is TGTGCCAGCATCGGACTAGCGGGAGTCCGGAATGAGCAGTTCTTC. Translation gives CASIGLAGVRNEQFF.

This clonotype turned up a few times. The DNA of the CDR3 is TGTGCCTGGAGAGCGGGCGGGAACTACGAGCAGTACTTC. Translated, it gives CAWRAGGNYEQYF. The genes are TRBV30 and TRBJ2-7; possibly TRBD2 for D (6 bases). The CDR3 is 13 residues long. The V and J ends lost 3 bases and 3 bases respectively, with 12 bases between them. Germline assignment: CDR1 GTSNPN and CDR2 SVGIG (reference sequence).

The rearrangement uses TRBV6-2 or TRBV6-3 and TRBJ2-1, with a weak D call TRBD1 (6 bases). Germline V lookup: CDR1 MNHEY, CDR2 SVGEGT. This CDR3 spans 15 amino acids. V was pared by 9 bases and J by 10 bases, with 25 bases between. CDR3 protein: CASGPRQAQGNEQFF. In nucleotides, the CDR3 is TGTGCCAGTGGGCCGAGACAGGCACAGGGTAACGAGCAGTTCTTC.

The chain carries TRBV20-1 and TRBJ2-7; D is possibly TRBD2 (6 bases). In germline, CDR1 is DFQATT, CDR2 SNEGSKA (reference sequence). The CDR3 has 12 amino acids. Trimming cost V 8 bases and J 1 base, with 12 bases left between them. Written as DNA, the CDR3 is TGCAGTACAGCGGGTGAATCCTACGAGCAGTACTTC. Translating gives CSTAGESYEQYF.

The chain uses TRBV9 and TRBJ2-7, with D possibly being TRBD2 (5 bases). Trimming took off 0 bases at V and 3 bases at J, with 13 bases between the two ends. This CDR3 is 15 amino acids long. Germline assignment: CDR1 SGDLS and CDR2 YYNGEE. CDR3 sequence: CASSVGWGADYEQYF. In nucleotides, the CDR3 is TGTGCCAGCAGCGTAGGGTGGGGAGCGGACTACGAGCAGTACTTC.

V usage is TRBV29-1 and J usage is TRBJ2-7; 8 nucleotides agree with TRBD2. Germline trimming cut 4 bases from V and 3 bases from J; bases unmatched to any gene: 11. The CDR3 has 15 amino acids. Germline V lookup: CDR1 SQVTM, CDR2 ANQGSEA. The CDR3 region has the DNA TGCAGCGTTGCTGAGGTACTAGCGGCGGACTACGAGCAGTACTTC. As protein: CSVAEVLAADYEQYF.

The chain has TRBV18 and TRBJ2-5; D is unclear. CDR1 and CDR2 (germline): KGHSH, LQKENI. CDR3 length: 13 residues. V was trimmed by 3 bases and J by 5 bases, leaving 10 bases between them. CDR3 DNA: TGTGCCAGCTCACCGGCGGTGGACGAGACCCAGTACTTC. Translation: CASSPAVDETQYF. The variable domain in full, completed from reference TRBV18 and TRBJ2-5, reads NAGVMQNPRHLVRRRGQEARLRCSPMKGHSHVYWYRQLPEEGLKFMVYLQKENIIDESGMPKERFSAEFPKEGPSILRIQQVVRGDSAAYFCASSPAVDETQYFGPGTRLLVL.